This T cell receptor beta chain was documented in a study of graft-versus-host responses after intestinal transplantation. Graft-derived tissue was subjected to processing to liberate intraepithelial and lamina propria lymphocytes. Study-level results: GvH clones appeared in recipient marrow, some first in ileum or blood.

For this clone: The target antigen is unknown.

Germline CDR1 reads SGHTA; CDR2 reads FQGTGA. V lost 6 bases, J lost 4 bases, and 3 bases stayed unmatched. CDR3 length: 13 residues. Clones were read by immunoSEQ multiplex PCR, and TCRdb kept only the in-frame ones, dropping some. The sample carries about 1,600 clones, more than 65% recorded once. The input for sequencing was ileum tissue, taken 500 to 550 days after transplant. This TCR derives from a human patient who received an intestinal transplant, so some T cells may come from the graft donor. The chain employs TRBV7-3 and TRBJ2-7, with TRBD1 identical over 10 bases. CDR3 in DNA: TGTGCCAGCAGTAGGACAGGGGGATACGAGCAGTACTTC. Its translation is CASSRTGGYEQYF.